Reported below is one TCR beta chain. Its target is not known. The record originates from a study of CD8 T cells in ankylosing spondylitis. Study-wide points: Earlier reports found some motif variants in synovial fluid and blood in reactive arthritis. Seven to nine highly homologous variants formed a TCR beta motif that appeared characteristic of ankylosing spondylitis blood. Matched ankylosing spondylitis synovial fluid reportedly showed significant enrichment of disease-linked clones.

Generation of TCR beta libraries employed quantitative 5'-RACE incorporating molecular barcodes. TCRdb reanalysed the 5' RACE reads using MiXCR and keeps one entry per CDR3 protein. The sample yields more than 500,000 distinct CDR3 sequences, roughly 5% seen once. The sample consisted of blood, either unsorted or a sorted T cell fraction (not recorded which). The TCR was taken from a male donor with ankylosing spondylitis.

The DNA for the CDR3 is TGTGCCAGCAGTCTCAGGCAGGGTCGGGATATCGAGCAGTACTTC. Translation: CASSLRQGRDIEQYF. The rearrangement uses TRBV28 and TRBJ2-7; D is perhaps TRBD1 or TRBD2 (5 bases each). Germline V CDR1 and CDR2: MDHEN, SYDVKM. Trimming removed 5 bases from V and 6 bases from J, with 20 bases in between. This CDR3 contains 15 residues.